The 28 T cell receptor beta chains listed next were all sequenced from one sample in a study of blood T cell repertoires in COVID-19. Profiled with immunoSEQ multiplex PCR; TCRdb holds only in-frame clones, not every one. Here the sample spans more than 200,000 clones, more than 75% being singletons. Sequenced sample: peripheral blood. Receptors were obtained from a woman older than 75 with COVID-19, enrolled during active disease.

The V gene is TRBV7-3, the J gene TRBJ1-1; TRBD1 might be the D (6 bases). Trimming took off 3 bases at V and 7 bases at J, with 12 bases between the two ends. The CDR3 is 13 amino acids. The germline CDR1 and CDR2 sequences are SGHTA and FQGTGA. The CDR3: CASSFAGAGEAFF. The CDR3 nucleotides read TGTGCCAGCAGCTTTGCGGGGGCTGGTGAAGCTTTCTTT.

J is TRBJ1-1 and V is TRBV30; weak D call: TRBD1 (5 bases). The CDR3 loop spans 18 amino acids. The ends were cut back, 0 bases at V and 4 bases at J, with 24 bases in the middle. In germline, CDR1 is GTSNPN, CDR2 SVGIG (reference sequence). The CDR3 loop is CAWSVREFRSPQGTEAFF. In DNA form, the CDR3 reads TGTGCCTGGAGTGTACGGGAGTTTCGGTCACCGCAGGGCACTGAAGCTTTCTTT.

The chain employs TRBV15 and TRBJ1-5; D remains ambiguous. Germline CDR1 is LNHNV and CDR2 is YYDKDF (reference sequence). Between the trimmed V and J ends, which lost 0 bases and 0 bases, there was a span of 15 bases. The length of the CDR3 is 18 residues. The CDR3 DNA reads TGTGCCACCAGCAGAGATAAGGGAGGGATCTATAGCAATCAGCCCCAGCATTTT. Translated, it gives CATSRDKGGIYSNQPQHF.

The rearrangement joins TRBV29-1 to TRBJ2-7; perhaps TRBD1 as D (5 bases). CDR1 is SQVTM and CDR2 is ANQGSEA in the germline V gene. CDR3 size: 13 residues. Trimming cost V 6 bases and J 0 bases, with 12 bases left between them. The CDR3 sequence: CSVDVQGSYEQYF. DNA for the CDR3: TGCAGCGTAGACGTGCAGGGCTCCTACGAGCAGTACTTC.

This clone has only one observation. The chain carries TRBV19 and TRBJ2-3, with 10 bases fitting TRBD1. This CDR3 region has 16 residues. The ends lost 10 bases at V and 0 bases at J; junction bases unmatched: 10. CDR1 and CDR2 (germline): LNHDA, SQIVND (reference sequence). The CDR3 spells CATKDRGDFSTDTQYF. The CDR3, as DNA: TGTGCCACCAAGGACAGGGGGGACTTTAGCACAGATACGCAGTATTTT.

The chain has TRBV4-1 and TRBJ1-1; D perhaps matches TRBD1 (6 bases). The CDR3 runs to 14 residues. Trimming shortened V by 3 bases and J by 10 bases, and 18 bases separated the two germline ends. Per germline, CDR1 MGHRA and CDR2 YSYEKL. The CDR3 DNA is TGCGCCAGCAGCCAGGGGACATTCTCTACCGGAGCTTTCTTT. It yields the protein CASSQGTFSTGAFF.

A few counts support this clone. The chain carries TRBV28 and TRBJ1-6, with 9 bases aligning to TRBD1. Germline loops: CDR1 MDHEN, CDR2 SYDVKM. V gave up 6 bases and J gave up 7 bases; unmatched junction bases: 4. This CDR3 is 14 amino acids long. The CDR3 region has the DNA TGTGCCAGCAGCAGAACAGGGGGCAATTCACCCCTCCACTTT. This translates into CASSRTGGNSPLHF.

The V and J genes are TRBV6-6 and TRBJ1-5; no clear D. The V and J ends lost 2 bases and 5 bases respectively, with 10 bases between them. The CDR3 runs 14 residues. Germline V gene lookup returns CDR1 MNHNY and CDR2 SVGAGI (reference sequence). CDR3 DNA sequence: TGTGCCAGCAGTTACGTGCAGGACTATCAGCCCCAGCATTTT. It translates to CASSYVQDYQPQHF.

The genes are TRBV11-2 and TRBJ1-1; maybe TRBD1 (6 bases). V was clipped by 5 bases and J by 3 bases, with 16 bases between them. Germline V CDR1 and CDR2: SGHAT, FQNNGV. The CDR3 extends over 15 amino acids. CDR3 nucleotide sequence: TGTGCCAGCAGCCCCAGGGGACGGGTCGACACTGAAGCTTTCTTT. This gives the protein CASSPRGRVDTEAFF.

J is TRBJ2-1 and V is TRBV5-1; 8 bases align to TRBD2. This CDR3 region has 15 residues. Germline-derived CDR1 and CDR2 are SGHRS and YFSETQ. V dropped 1 base and J dropped 7; count of bases not matched to a gene: 7. The CDR3 coding sequence is TGCGCCAGCAGCTTGTATAGCGGGGAGGGAAATGAGCAGTTCTTC. It is translated as CASSLYSGEGNEQFF.

The rearrangement uses TRBV6-6 and TRBJ2-7, with D tentatively TRBD1 or TRBD2 (10 bases each). The CDR3 consists of 17 residues. Trimming stripped 5 bases from V and 5 bases from J, with 25 bases between. The germline gives CDR1 MNHNY, CDR2 SVGAGI (reference sequence). The CDR3 region is CASSQGQGLAGEDEQYF. The CDR3 nucleotides read TGTGCCAGCAGTCAGGGACAGGGGCTAGCGGGAGAAGACGAGCAGTACTTC.

The CDR3, as DNA: TGTGCCAGCAGTCTAGCGGGGGGATCCACATACTCCTACGAGCAGTACTTC. Residues: CASSLAGGSTYSYEQYF. The V gene is TRBV6-6, the J gene TRBJ2-7; 11 bases agree with TRBD2. The CDR3 has 17 residues. The junction had 9 bases not matched to a gene; V was cut back by 5 bases and J by 0 bases. Germline values: CDR1 MNHNY, CDR2 SVGAGI (reference sequence).

This chain joins TRBV27 and TRBJ1-2, with TRBD1 matching over 8 bases. V shed 8 bases and J 8 bases; nucleotides not matched to a gene: 13. CDR3 size: 14 residues. Per the germline V gene, CDR1 is MNHEY and CDR2 is SMNVEV (reference sequence). CDR3 sequence (DNA): TGTGCCAGCGGGAACGGGGACAGGACGGGAGGCTACACCTTC. Its protein product is CASGNGDRTGGYTF.

J is TRBJ2-5 and V is TRBV5-4; TRBD2 might be the D (5 bases). Germline V lookup: CDR1 SGHNT, CDR2 YYREEE (reference sequence). Trimming removed 0 bases from V and 2 bases from J, with 14 bases in between. The CDR3 totals 16 residues. For the CDR3, the DNA is TGTGCCAGCAGCTTGGCTCGTAGCGAGGGACAAGAGACCCAGTACTTC. It specifies CASSLARSEGQETQYF.

CDR3 residues: CAWIRGTGAFF. The CDR3 DNA reads as TGTGCCTGGATTAGGGGGACAGGAGCTTTCTTT. The chain joins TRBV30 to TRBJ1-1, with 8 bases that match TRBD1. V shed 4 bases and J 10 bases; nucleotides not matched to a gene: 5. Germline-derived CDR1 and CDR2 are GTSNPN and SVGIG (reference sequence). This CDR3 is 11 amino acids long.

V is TRBV27 and J is TRBJ1-1, with D uncertain. Trimming cost V 7 bases and J 1 base, with 16 bases left between them. Germline CDR1 is MNHEY and CDR2 is SMNVEV (reference sequence). This CDR3 is 15 amino acids long. CDR3: CASTPQGRGNTEAFF. The DNA for the CDR3 is TGTGCCAGCACCCCTCAAGGTCGCGGGAACACTGAAGCTTTCTTT.

This chain uses TRBV11-1 with TRBJ2-7; 8 bases are a match to TRBD2. From germline, CDR1 is SGHAT and CDR2 FQDESV (reference sequence). This CDR3 spans 14 amino acids. V lost 5 bases and J lost 2; bases outside the gene matches: 5. The CDR3 DNA follows: TGTGCCAGCAGCCGTACTAGCGGTCCCTACGAGCAGTACTTC. Its translation is CASSRTSGPYEQYF.

This clone came up a few times. The gene calls are TRBV4-2 and TRBJ1-5, with TRBD1 identical over 7 bases. Per the germline V gene, CDR1 is LGHNA and CDR2 is YNFKEQ. Losses at the gene ends were 2 bases for V and 5 bases for J; bases not matched to a gene: 3. The CDR3 totals 14 residues. DNA of the CDR3: TGTGCCAGCAGCCAAACAGGGGCTCATCAGCCCCAGCATTTT. It encodes CASSQTGAHQPQHF.

This chain connects TRBV25-1 to TRBJ1-1; 7 bases line up with TRBD1. CDR1 is MGHDK and CDR2 is SYGVNS in the germline V gene. The length of the CDR3 is 15 residues. With V trimmed by 3 bases and J by 0 bases, 4 bases remained unmatched. CDR3 region: CASSDIQGLNTEAFF. Here the CDR3 DNA reads TGTGCCAGCAGTGATATACAGGGGCTGAACACTGAAGCTTTCTTT.

The chain recombines TRBV6-5 with TRBJ1-6; unclear D gene. With 5 bases removed from V and 6 bases from J, the gap between germline ends came to 11 bases. The CDR3 length is 14 residues. Germline V gene sequence: CDR1 MNHEY, CDR2 SVGAGI. CDR3 protein: CASSPPRVNSPLHF. CDR3 coding DNA: TGTGCCAGCAGTCCCCCTCGGGTTAATTCACCCCTCCACTTT.

The rearrangement joins TRBV4-1 to TRBJ1-3, with a possible D match to TRBD1 (6 bases). Trimming left V 2 bases short and J 4 bases short, with 15 bases between. The CDR3 is 16 amino acids. Per the germline V gene, CDR1 is MGHRA and CDR2 is YSYEKL. This chain's CDR3 is CASSQSPGQTGNTIYF. For the CDR3, the DNA is TGCGCCAGCAGCCAAAGCCCGGGACAAACGGGAAACACCATATATTTT.

The chain is built from TRBV19 and TRBJ1-3; unclear D gene. Germline assignment: CDR1 LNHDA and CDR2 SQIVND (reference sequence). V was pared by 7 bases and J by 0 bases, with 10 bases between. The length of the CDR3 is 14 residues. DNA of the CDR3: TGTGCCAGTAAGAATTTCGGCTCTGGAAACACCATATATTTT. It codes for CASKNFGSGNTIYF. Full variable domain (remainder filled in from reference TRBV19 and TRBJ1-3): DGGITQSPKYLFRKEGQNVTLSCEQNLNHDAMYWYRQDPGQGLRLIYYSQIVNDFQKGDIAEGYSVSREKKESFPLTVTSAQKNPTAFYLCASKNFGSGNTIYFGEGSWLTVV.

J is TRBJ1-2 and V is TRBV5-4, with D hard to call. The length of the CDR3 is 15 residues. Trimming stripped 0 bases from V and 4 bases from J, with 13 bases between. Per germline, CDR1 SGHNT and CDR2 YYREEE (reference sequence). The CDR3 DNA sequence: TGTGCCAGCAGCTTGGACCAAGCGAGGGTCTATGGCTACACCTTC. It specifies CASSLDQARVYGYTF.

The chain has TRBV5-1 and TRBJ1-4, with a possible D match to TRBD1 (6 bases). This CDR3 has 15 amino acids. The germline V gene has CDR1 SGHRS and CDR2 YFSETQ. V was pared by 1 base and J by 3 bases, with 10 bases between. DNA of the CDR3: TGCGCCAGCAGCTTGACCAGGGGCGCTAATGAAAAACTGTTTTTT. Amino acid sequence: CASSLTRGANEKLFF.

The chain has TRBV15 and TRBJ1-2; D call uncertain. V was trimmed by 5 bases and J by 4 bases, leaving 8 bases between them. This CDR3 region has 12 residues. The germline CDR1 and CDR2 sequences are LNHNV and YYDKDF (reference sequence). The CDR3 here is CATSPRGYGYTF. As DNA, the CDR3 is TGTGCCACCAGCCCGCGGGGCTATGGCTACACCTTC.

The V and J genes are TRBV7-2 and TRBJ1-4; tentative D call: TRBD1 (5 bases). This CDR3 is built from 14 residues. Germline loops: CDR1 SGHTA, CDR2 FQGNSA. V gave up 3 bases and J gave up 10 bases, with 15 bases separating them. In DNA, the CDR3 is TGTGCCAGCAGCTTGGAAAGCCTCGGGGGAAAACTGTTTTTT. Translating gives CASSLESLGGKLFF.

J is TRBJ2-6 and V is TRBV27, with D unresolved. The germline V gene has CDR1 MNHEY and CDR2 SMNVEV (reference sequence). There are 17 residues in the CDR3. The CDR3 region is CAYSRETDTSGANVLTF. CDR3 in DNA: TGTGCTTACTCGCGCGAGACCGACACCTCTGGGGCCAACGTCCTGACTTTC.

The chain has TRBV3-1 (or the pseudogene TRBV3-2) and TRBJ2-1, with D perhaps matching TRBD1 (6 bases). The CDR3 is 17 residues long. Between the trimmed V and J ends, which lost 6 bases and 5 bases, there was a span of 23 bases. Germline values: CDR1 LGHDT, CDR2 YNNKEL (reference sequence). The DNA of the CDR3 is TGTGCCAGCAGGGGGTTCTCCCGGGACATCCGGCACAATGAGCAGTTCTTC. Encoded protein: CASRGFSRDIRHNEQFF.